This entry lists 22 T cell receptor beta chains sequenced from one sample in a study of blood T cell repertoires in COVID-19. Assay used: immunoSEQ multiplex PCR; TCRdb lists only in-frame clones, some missing. The table has more than 55,000 clones, roughly 86% seen once. The sequenced material came from peripheral blood. These receptor sequences come from a man in his sixties with active or convalescent COVID-19.

The V gene is TRBV5-8, the J gene TRBJ2-3; 10 bases match TRBD2. Germline V gene sequence: CDR1 SGHTS, CDR2 YDEGEE. The CDR3 has 17 residues. V gave up 2 bases and J gave up 0 bases; unmatched junction bases: 6. The CDR3 loop is CASSLQREGSSTDTQYF. In nucleotides, the CDR3 is TGTGCCAGCAGCTTACAGCGGGAGGGATCTAGCACAGATACGCAGTATTTT.

This clone appeared once. The rearrangement uses TRBV11-2 and TRBJ1-6, with 7 bases that match TRBD1. This CDR3 contains 14 residues. V lost 1 base, J lost 10 bases, and 4 bases stayed unmatched. CDR1 SGHAT and CDR2 FQNNGV come from the germline V gene. In nucleotides, the CDR3 is TGTGCCAGCAGCTTAGCACAGGGGCTCTCACCCCTCCACTTT. It encodes CASSLAQGLSPLHF.

This clone occurred a few times. The chain combines TRBV5-4 with TRBJ2-3, with D possibly matching TRBD1 (5 bases). V lost 4 bases to trimming and J lost 2 bases, with 11 bases between them. This CDR3 region has 14 residues. CDR1 and CDR2 from the germline V gene are SGHNT and YYREEE (reference sequence). The CDR3 protein is CASSAGQYTDTQYF. CDR3 DNA sequence: TGTGCCAGCAGCGCCGGACAATACACAGATACGCAGTATTTT.

This clone was seen more than once but under ten times. V and J are TRBV1 and TRBJ1-2; the table's TRBD1 call for D was not verified on the DNA. TRBV1 is reported as a pseudogene. The CDR3 runs 15 residues. Written as DNA, the CDR3 is TGCACCAGCAGGGGACAGGGACGTACTAACTATGGCTACACCTTC. Its translation: CTSRGQGRTNYGYTF.

This clone has just a few counts. The rearrangement joins TRBV3-1 (or the pseudogene TRBV3-2) to TRBJ1-1; D not resolved. Germline CDR1 LGHDT, CDR2 YNNKEL (reference sequence). CDR3 length: 14 amino acids. V lost 4 bases, J lost 10 bases, and 19 bases lay in between. CDR3 amino acids: CASSPLSGVSGAFF. CDR3 in DNA: TGTGCCAGCAGCCCCTTGAGCGGGGTAAGTGGAGCTTTCTTT.

V is TRBV7-3 and J is TRBJ2-3, with TRBD2 matching over 10 bases. CDR3 size: 16 residues. V gave up 2 bases and J gave up 5 bases; unmatched junction bases: 7. Germline assignment: CDR1 SGHTA and CDR2 FQGTGA. The CDR3 region has the DNA TGTGCCAGCAGCTTAGGAGCGGGGGGGCCTGGAGATACGCAGTATTTT. Residues: CASSLGAGGPGDTQYF.

This chain links TRBV10-1 with TRBJ2-1; perhaps TRBD1 as D (5 bases). The CDR3 covers 15 residues. Germline lookup yields CDR1 WNHNN and CDR2 SYGVQD (reference sequence). V was trimmed by 6 bases and J by 1 base, leaving 13 bases between them. The CDR3 loop reads CASRELTVSYNEQFF. Written as DNA, the CDR3 is TGCGCCAGCAGGGAATTGACAGTGTCCTACAATGAGCAGTTCTTC.

This chain joins TRBV20-1 and TRBJ1-5; D unresolved. The CDR3 runs to 16 residues. Trimming took 3 bases from V and 0 from J, leaving 15 bases between them. Germline assignment: CDR1 DFQATT and CDR2 SNEGSKA (reference sequence). The DNA for the CDR3 is TGCAGTGCTAGTGAATTAACAGCTTATAGCAATCAGCCCCAGCATTTT. It encodes CSASELTAYSNQPQHF.

Only one count was recorded for this clone. The chain recombines TRBV7-6 with TRBJ2-2, with 9 nucleotides matching TRBD2. The CDR3 is made up of 16 amino acids. V lost 5 bases, J lost 4 bases, and 8 bases stayed unmatched. Germline V gives CDR1 SGHVS, CDR2 FNYEAQ. The DNA of the CDR3 is TGTGCCAGCAGCCCCTCGGGTAGCGGGAGCACCGGGGAGCTGTTTTTT. Protein: CASSPSGSGSTGELFF.

The chain couples TRBV12-3 or TRBV12-4 to TRBJ1-2, with D possibly matching TRBD1 (6 bases). This CDR3 has 13 residues. V was cut by 2 bases and J by 7 bases, with 11 bases left in between. CDR3 region: CASSLLGAFGYTF. The CDR3 coding sequence is TGTGCCAGCAGTTTATTGGGGGCGTTTGGCTACACCTTC.

The chain combines TRBV19 with TRBJ1-1, with 9 bases aligning to TRBD1. V gave up 7 bases and J gave up 1 base; unmatched junction bases: 4. Per germline, CDR1 LNHDA and CDR2 SQIVND (reference sequence). This CDR3 region has 14 residues. The CDR3, as DNA: TGTGCCAGTAACGACAGGGGGGGGAACACTGAAGCTTTCTTT. Translating gives CASNDRGGNTEAFF.

The V and J genes are TRBV5-1 and TRBJ2-1, with 11 positions matching TRBD2. CDR3 length: 15 residues. Germline trimming cut 4 bases from V and 4 bases from J; bases unmatched to any gene: 4. The germline CDR1 and CDR2 sequences are SGHRS and YFSETQ. The CDR3 sequence: CASSPASGGYNEQFF. CDR3 coding DNA: TGCGCCAGCAGCCCCGCTAGCGGGGGGTACAATGAGCAGTTCTTC.

V gene TRBV5-8 combines with J gene TRBJ1-1; no clear D. This CDR3 region has 12 residues. V lost 3 bases to trimming and J lost 10 bases, with 13 bases between them. CDR1 and CDR2 (germline): SGHTS, YDEGEE. The CDR3 loop is CASSYRAEGAFF. The CDR3 bases are TGTGCCAGCAGCTATCGGGCGGAGGGAGCTTTCTTT.

The rearrangement joins TRBV29-1 to TRBJ1-1; TRBD1 matches at 8 bases. This CDR3 spans 12 amino acids. The V gene's germline CDR1 is SQVTM and CDR2 ANQGSEA. The trim removed 7 bases at V and 4 bases at J, leaving 5 bases unmatched. CDR3 nucleotides: TGCAGCGCGCAGGGGGCTGGCACTGAAGCTTTCTTT. Protein sequence: CSAQGAGTEAFF.

A few counts support this clone. The chain couples TRBV15 to TRBJ1-1, with D perhaps TRBD1 (6 bases). Trimming removed 3 bases at V and 4 bases at J, with 12 bases between. The CDR3 length is 14 residues. Germline V gene sequence: CDR1 LNHNV, CDR2 YYDKDF (reference sequence). Written as DNA, the CDR3 is TGTGCCACCAGCAGTACTACAGGGTTCACTGAAGCTTTCTTT. Translated: CATSSTTGFTEAFF. Using reference TRBV15 and TRBJ1-1 for the parts outside the CDR3, the full variable domain is DAMVIQNPRYQVTQFGKPVTLSCSQTLNHNVMYWYQQKSSQAPKLLFHYYDKDFNNEADTPDNFQSRRPNTSFCFLDIRSPGLGDTAMYLCATSSTTGFTEAFFGQGTRLTVV.

This rearrangement joins TRBV27 to TRBJ1-1; D perhaps matches TRBD1 (6 bases). The CDR3 has 16 amino acids. Trimming stripped 2 bases from V and 4 bases from J, with 17 bases between. Germline V CDR1 and CDR2: MNHEY, SMNVEV (reference sequence). The CDR3 spells CASSLLDRRAGTEAFF. The DNA of the CDR3 is TGTGCCAGCAGTTTACTTGACAGGCGGGCGGGCACTGAAGCTTTCTTT.

This clone occurred once. The V call is TRBV24-1, the J call TRBJ1-3; D might be TRBD1 (6 bases). Trimming left V 4 bases short and J 4 bases short, with 13 bases between. Looked up from germline, CDR1 is KGHDR and CDR2 is SFDVKD. The CDR3 is 15 residues long. The CDR3 bases are TGTGCCACCAGTGACAACAGGGAGAGGGGAAACACCATATATTTT. Its translation: CATSDNRERGNTIYF.

This chain links TRBV7-9 with TRBJ1-1; TRBD1 is a possible D gene (6 bases). Trimming pared 3 bases from V and 5 bases from J, leaving 13 bases between. The CDR3 is 14 amino acids. CDR1 is SEHNR, CDR2 FQNEAQ, per germline (reference sequence). CDR3 in DNA: TGTGCCAGCAGCTTTGGGGGCCGGAAGACTGAAGCTTTCTTT. Its translation is CASSFGGRKTEAFF.

This chain uses TRBV18 with TRBJ1-4; D not resolved. V was clipped by 7 bases and J by 7 bases, with 13 bases between them. There are 13 residues in the CDR3. CDR1 is KGHSH and CDR2 is LQKENI in the germline V gene. The chain's CDR3 is CASCSQVAEKLFF. Here the CDR3 DNA reads TGTGCCAGCTGCTCGCAGGTGGCTGAAAAACTGTTTTTT.

The V and J genes are TRBV15 and TRBJ2-7, with TRBD1 as a possible D gene (5 bases). CDR1 and CDR2 from the germline V gene are LNHNV and YYDKDF (reference sequence). Trimming removed 1 base from V and 3 bases from J, with 7 bases in between. The CDR3 is 13 amino acids. CDR3 sequence: CATSRVQGYEQYF. The CDR3 region has the DNA TGTGCCACCAGCAGAGTTCAGGGCTACGAGCAGTACTTC.

This rearrangement joins TRBV30 to TRBJ2-5, with D possibly matching TRBD2 (7 bases). CDR3 length: 15 residues. Germline V CDR1 and CDR2: GTSNPN, SVGIG (reference sequence). The V end lost 2 bases, the J end lost 1 base, and 14 bases lay between the germline ends. The CDR3 spells CAWSRVAGAQETQYF. DNA for the CDR3: TGTGCCTGGAGTCGGGTTGCGGGGGCCCAAGAGACCCAGTACTTC. Filled out from reference TRBV30 and TRBJ2-5, the complete variable domain reads SQTIHQWPATLVQPVGSPLSLECTVEGTSNPNLYWYRQAAGRGLQLLFYSVGIGQISSEVPQNLSASRPQDRQFILSSKKLLLSDSGFYLCAWSRVAGAQETQYFGPGTRLLVL.

The chain carries TRBV3-1 (or the pseudogene TRBV3-2) and TRBJ2-5; TRBD2 aligns across 10 bases. The CDR3 sequence is 17 residues long. Germline V gene sequence: CDR1 LGHDT, CDR2 YNNKEL (reference sequence). V was clipped by 3 bases and J by 3 bases; unmatched bases: 10. The chain's CDR3 is CASSQDPKSGGEETQYF. CDR3 coding DNA: TGTGCCAGCAGCCAGGACCCCAAGAGCGGGGGGGAAGAGACCCAGTACTTC.